This TCR beta chain emerged from a study of regulatory T cells in long-lasting Graves disease. As to time point: persistent/refractory GD, antithyroid drugs over 5 years with positive TRAb. The TCR library was made from RNA extracted from PBMCs. Germline V gene data show CDR1 as MNHEY and CDR2 as SVGEGT. Trimming shortened V by 2 bases and J by 0 bases, and 16 bases separated the two germline ends. The CDR3 has 17 amino acids. Libraries of TCR beta came from iRepertoire HTBI primers plus Arm-PCR of CDR3 regions. TCRdb re-called the multiplex PCR reads through MiXCR, storing one row per CDR3 protein. The data show about 470,000 distinct CDR3 sequences, about a fifth seen once. This clonotype was recorded at least ten times. The antigen is undetermined. General study points: Lower TCR diversity characterized persistent Graves' patients relative to newly diagnosed patients. TRBV28 was favored in persistent disease, as were TRBJ1-2 and TRBJ2-5. Thyroid tissue went unexamined; only peripheral blood was analyzed.

This receptor was taken from a female donor with Graves disease. This specimen consisted of peripheral blood mononuclear cells (PBMCs), obtained when the disease was refractory, from a patient treated with antithyroid drugs. The chain links TRBV6-2 or TRBV6-3 to TRBJ1-1; D not resolved. CDR3 bases: TGTGCCAGCAGTTACCTTGGGCAGTCGCTTATGAACACTGAAGCTTTCTTT. It codes for CASSYLGQSLMNTEAFF.